This is a list of T cell receptor beta chains from one sample in a study of vaccination effects on CD4 cells after COVID-19. Their antigen targets remain unknown. Sequencing was performed with immunoSEQ multiplex PCR; in TCRdb, only in-frame clones are kept and a portion is missing. The data hold some 35,000 clones, with about three quarters observed a single time. Source: CD4+ T cells from PBMCs cultured with HCoV-NL63 spike peptides, taken before COVID-19 vaccination. The receptors shown here come from a human donor who had a prior SARS-CoV-2 infection. CDR3s include the opening cysteine and the closing phenylalanine or tryptophan. The order of the fields is D gene, V gene, J gene, clone size, CDR3 protein, CDR3 DNA. The D gene is left open where the match is weak. The size field is filled for only some rows; it gives once, few, many or a size class.

d_call: NA; v_call: TRBV5-4; j_call: TRBJ2-1; clone_size: NA; cdr3_aa: CASTNQGRWSYNEQFF; cdr3_nt: TGTGCCAGCACCAACCAGGGGCGGTGGTCCTACAATGAGCAGTTCTTC
d_call: NA; v_call: TRBV7-9; j_call: TRBJ2-7; clone_size: NA; cdr3_aa: CASSLASGSAGEQYF; cdr3_nt: TGTGCCAGCAGCTTAGCGTCGGGTTCCGCGGGCGAGCAGTACTTC
d_call: NA; v_call: TRBV2; j_call: TRBJ2-2; clone_size: few; cdr3_aa: CASSPGLNTGELFF; cdr3_nt: TGTGCCAGCAGTCCTGGACTGAACACCGGGGAGCTGTTTTTT
d_call: TRBD2; v_call: TRBV19; j_call: TRBJ2-1; clone_size: NA; cdr3_aa: CASSKGGRTYNEQFF; cdr3_nt: TGTGCCAGTAGTAAGGGCGGGAGAACGTACAATGAGCAGTTCTTC
d_call: TRBD2; v_call: TRBV11-3; j_call: TRBJ2-7; clone_size: NA; cdr3_aa: CASSLGPSGSAEQYF; cdr3_nt: TGTGCCAGCAGCTTAGGCCCTAGCGGGAGTGCCGAGCAGTACTTC
d_call: NA; v_call: TRBV5-1; j_call: TRBJ1-1; clone_size: NA; cdr3_aa: CASSLVPTVRNTEAFF; cdr3_nt: TGCGCCAGCAGCTTGGTACCCACCGTTAGGAACACTGAAGCTTTCTTT
d_call: NA; v_call: TRBV30; j_call: TRBJ2-7; clone_size: few; cdr3_aa: CAWSVQGIYEQYF; cdr3_nt: TGTGCCTGGAGTGTCCAGGGGATCTACGAGCAGTACTTC
d_call: NA; v_call: TRBV15; j_call: TRBJ1-5; clone_size: few; cdr3_aa: CATSRVGDQPQHF; cdr3_nt: TGTGCCACCAGCAGAGTTGGGGATCAGCCCCAGCATTTT
d_call: NA; v_call: TRBV29-1; j_call: TRBJ2-4; clone_size: NA; cdr3_aa: CSVQTHRGAKNIQYF; cdr3_nt: TGCAGCGTCCAAACCCATCGAGGAGCCAAAAACATTCAGTACTTC
d_call: TRBD1; v_call: TRBV6-5; j_call: TRBJ2-1; clone_size: NA; cdr3_aa: CASSYQGARVNEQFF; cdr3_nt: TGTGCCAGCAGTTACCAGGGGGCGCGCGTCAATGAGCAGTTCTTC
d_call: NA; v_call: TRBV19; j_call: TRBJ1-2; clone_size: NA; cdr3_aa: CASSAGGLYGYTF; cdr3_nt: TGTGCCAGTTCCGCTGGGGGTCTCTATGGCTACACCTTC
d_call: TRBD2; v_call: TRBV7-3; j_call: TRBJ2-3; clone_size: once; cdr3_aa: CASSLLSSAGEGPDTQYF; cdr3_nt: TGTGCCAGCAGCTTACTTTCTTCAGCGGGAGAGGGCCCAGATACGCAGTATTTT
d_call: TRBD1; v_call: TRBV4-3; j_call: TRBJ1-3; clone_size: NA; cdr3_aa: CASSQETGPGNTIYF; cdr3_nt: TGCGCCAGCAGCCAAGAGACAGGGCCCGGAAACACCATATATTTT
d_call: NA; v_call: TRBV18; j_call: TRBJ2-7; clone_size: NA; cdr3_aa: CASSPIDGSYEQYF; cdr3_nt: TGTGCCAGCTCACCTATCGACGGTTCCTACGAGCAGTACTTC
d_call: TRBD1; v_call: TRBV5-1; j_call: TRBJ1-1; clone_size: NA; cdr3_aa: CASSLDGGQGRGDEAFF; cdr3_nt: TGCGCCAGCAGCTTGGACGGCGGGCAGGGCAGGGGGGACGAAGCTTTCTTT
d_call: NA; v_call: TRBV7-2; j_call: TRBJ2-2; clone_size: NA; cdr3_aa: CASSEYRVPASGELFF; cdr3_nt: TGTGCCAGCAGCGAATACAGGGTCCCCGCTTCTGGGGAGCTGTTTTTT
d_call: NA; v_call: TRBV14; j_call: TRBJ2-2; clone_size: NA; cdr3_aa: CASSQDNTGTAAGELFF; cdr3_nt: TGTGCCAGCAGCCAAGATAACACCGGAACCGCCGCCGGGGAGCTGTTTTTT
d_call: TRBD2; v_call: TRBV6-2/TRBV6-3; j_call: TRBJ2-3; clone_size: NA; cdr3_aa: CASSRTSGGAPTQYF; cdr3_nt: TGTGCCAGCAGCCGTACTAGCGGGGGGGCTCCGACGCAGTATTTT
d_call: NA; v_call: TRBV6-1; j_call: TRBJ1-2; clone_size: NA; cdr3_aa: CASSEAGRLLRTF; cdr3_nt: TGTGCCAGCAGTGAAGCCGGACGCCTGCTCCGCACCTTC
d_call: TRBD2; v_call: TRBV4-3; j_call: TRBJ2-3; clone_size: NA; cdr3_aa: CASSQDHKGTSGDSSTDTQYF; cdr3_nt: TGCGCCAGCAGCCAAGACCATAAAGGGACTAGCGGGGACTCTAGCACAGATACGCAGTATTTT
d_call: NA; v_call: TRBV6-5; j_call: TRBJ2-3; clone_size: NA; cdr3_aa: CASTKGGGTDTQYF; cdr3_nt: TGTGCCAGCACGAAAGGCGGGGGCACAGATACGCAGTATTTT
d_call: NA; v_call: TRBV2; j_call: TRBJ1-4; clone_size: few; cdr3_aa: CASSEGRDGGKLFF; cdr3_nt: TGTGCCAGCAGTGAAGGCAGGGATGGGGGAAAACTGTTTTTT
d_call: NA; v_call: TRBV11-3; j_call: TRBJ2-7; clone_size: NA; cdr3_aa: CASSLVRPPTGEQYF; cdr3_nt: TGTGCCAGCAGCTTAGTCAGGCCCCCAACCGGCGAGCAGTACTTC
d_call: TRBD1; v_call: TRBV27; j_call: TRBJ2-7; clone_size: NA; cdr3_aa: CASSPRSGGYEQYF; cdr3_nt: TGTGCCAGCAGTCCCCGATCAGGGGGCTACGAGCAGTACTTC
d_call: TRBD1; v_call: TRBV5-1; j_call: TRBJ2-1; clone_size: once; cdr3_aa: CASSLQGPGYNEQFF; cdr3_nt: TGCGCCAGCAGCTTACAGGGGCCGGGATACAATGAGCAGTTCTTC
d_call: NA; v_call: TRBV6-5; j_call: TRBJ2-7; clone_size: NA; cdr3_aa: CASKRQPPETEQYF; cdr3_nt: TGTGCCAGCAAGAGACAGCCCCCGGAGACCGAGCAGTACTTC
d_call: TRBD1; v_call: TRBV27; j_call: TRBJ1-2; clone_size: few; cdr3_aa: CASRQFNRGDGYTF; cdr3_nt: TGTGCCAGCAGACAGTTTAACAGGGGGGATGGCTACACCTTC
d_call: NA; v_call: TRBV24-1; j_call: TRBJ2-3; clone_size: NA; cdr3_aa: CATSDTGVGTDTQYF; cdr3_nt: TGTGCCACCAGTGATACGGGGGTAGGGACAGATACGCAGTATTTT
d_call: TRBD1; v_call: TRBV24-1; j_call: TRBJ2-1; clone_size: NA; cdr3_aa: CATSDSGTGGKQFF; cdr3_nt: TGTGCCACCAGTGATTCCGGGACAGGGGGCAAGCAGTTCTTC
d_call: NA; v_call: TRBV18; j_call: TRBJ2-6; clone_size: NA; cdr3_aa: CASSWTDPGLGANVLTF; cdr3_nt: TGTGCCAGCTCATGGACGGATCCGGGCCTCGGGGCCAACGTCCTGACTTTC
d_call: NA; v_call: TRBV6-2/TRBV6-3; j_call: TRBJ2-4; clone_size: NA; cdr3_aa: CASSYFPGTKNIQYF; cdr3_nt: TGTGCCAGCAGTTACTTTCCCGGAACCAAAAACATTCAGTACTTC
d_call: TRBD1; v_call: TRBV4-2; j_call: TRBJ1-1; clone_size: NA; cdr3_aa: CASSRGGRTENINTEAFF; cdr3_nt: TGTGCCAGCAGCCGAGGGGGCCGGACAGAAAATATTAACACTGAAGCTTTCTTT
d_call: NA; v_call: TRBV11-2; j_call: TRBJ1-2; clone_size: NA; cdr3_aa: CASSQVWEYPNYGYTF; cdr3_nt: TGTGCCAGCAGCCAAGTGTGGGAATACCCTAACTATGGCTACACCTTC
d_call: NA; v_call: TRBV7-3; j_call: TRBJ1-2; clone_size: NA; cdr3_aa: CASSTQQGVAYTF; cdr3_nt: TGTGCCAGCAGCACCCAACAAGGGGTTGCCTACACCTTC
d_call: NA; v_call: TRBV7-2; j_call: TRBJ2-1; clone_size: NA; cdr3_aa: CASSLGASSYNEQFF; cdr3_nt: TGTGCCAGCAGCTTAGGGGCTAGCTCCTACAATGAGCAGTTCTTC
d_call: TRBD2; v_call: TRBV19; j_call: TRBJ2-1; clone_size: NA; cdr3_aa: CASSRAGLAGDNEQFF; cdr3_nt: TGTGCCAGTAGTAGGGCGGGACTAGCGGGAGACAATGAGCAGTTCTTC
d_call: NA; v_call: TRBV6-1; j_call: TRBJ1-6; clone_size: few; cdr3_aa: CASSEDWVGSPLHF; cdr3_nt: TGTGCCAGCAGTGAAGACTGGGTCGGTTCACCCCTCCACTTT
d_call: TRBD2; v_call: TRBV25-1; j_call: TRBJ2-1; clone_size: few; cdr3_aa: CASSEPASGIFGEQFF; cdr3_nt: TGTGCCAGCAGTGAACCGGCTAGCGGGATTTTCGGTGAGCAGTTCTTC
d_call: TRBD2; v_call: TRBV2; j_call: TRBJ2-3; clone_size: once; cdr3_aa: CASSGESTDTQYF; cdr3_nt: TGTGCCAGTAGCGGGGAAAGCACAGATACGCAGTATTTT
d_call: NA; v_call: TRBV6-2/TRBV6-3; j_call: TRBJ1-1; clone_size: few; cdr3_aa: CASSRGRNTEAFF; cdr3_nt: TGTGCCAGCAGCCGCGGACGGAACACTGAAGCTTTCTTT